The clone carrying this TCR beta chain was seen a few times. This CDR3 spans 16 amino acids. V lost 7 bases to trimming and J lost 7 bases, with 20 bases between them. Germline V gene sequence: CDR1 ENHRY, CDR2 SYGVKD. This entry belongs to a study of blood T cells in healthy people across ages. Then a second PCR, running roughly 6 to 12 cycles, was carried out with a sample-barcoded 5' primer and a J-beta primer mix. TCRdb passed the 5' RACE reads through MiXCR, listing each CDR3 protein once. The data contain 600,000 to 650,000 distinct CDR3 sequences, approximately 50% of them singletons. Specimen: blood. The chain combines TRBV10-3 with TRBJ1-6; D possibly corresponds to TRBD1 (5 bases). The clonotype comes from a man aged 55 to 70 in good health. The CDR3 DNA reads as TGTGCCATCAATTCCTCTTCGGGCAAGGGGAATTCACCCCTCCACTTT. It is translated as CAINSSSGKGNSPLHF.